The 32 T cell receptor beta chains below come from one sample, sequenced in a study of CD8 T cells in Susac syndrome. Random hexamers served to reverse transcribe roughly 0.45 to 1 ug RNA. TCRdb used MiXCR to reprocess the immunoSEQ multiplex PCR reads, holding one entry per CDR3 protein. The sample contains under 95,000 distinct CDR3 sequences, just under 95% of which appear only once. Sequenced material: CD4+ T cells from PBMCs. Receptors were obtained from a human donor with Susac syndrome.

The chain is built from TRBV30 and TRBJ1-1; D ambiguous. The CDR3 totals 14 residues. Germline lookup yields CDR1 GTSNPN and CDR2 SVGIG (reference sequence). V was shortened by 1 base and J by 0 bases, with 9 bases between the two germline ends. This CDR3 is CAWSATALNTEAFF. CDR3 sequence (DNA): TGTGCCTGGAGTGCCACAGCATTGAACACTGAAGCTTTCTTT.

This clonotype was seen only once. J is TRBJ2-7 and V is TRBV28; the match to TRBD2 covers 16 bases. This CDR3 region has 17 residues. Germline V gene sequence: CDR1 MDHEN, CDR2 SYDVKM. With 7 bases clipped from V and 5 bases from J, the junction kept 11 bases outside the gene matches. In nucleotides, the CDR3 is TGTGCCAGCACCCTTATGGGACTAGCGGGGGGGAAAAACGAGCAGTACTTC. Its translation: CASTLMGLAGGKNEQYF. Filled out from reference TRBV28 and TRBJ2-7, the complete variable domain reads DVKVTQSSRYLVKRTGEKVFLECVQDMDHENMFWYRQDPGLGLRLIYFSYDVKMKEKGDIPEGYSVSREKKERFSLILESASTNQTSMYLCASTLMGLAGGKNEQYFGPGTRLTVT.

The V call is TRBV9, the J call TRBJ2-3; a possible D gene is TRBD2 (6 bases). There are 16 residues in the CDR3. Trimming pared 0 bases from V and 4 bases from J, leaving 15 bases between. CDR1 SGDLS and CDR2 YYNGEE come from the germline V gene. The CDR3 sequence: CASSVGPSAGADTQYF. The CDR3 DNA follows: TGTGCCAGCAGCGTAGGTCCTAGCGCGGGTGCAGATACGCAGTATTTT.

V and J are TRBV15 and TRBJ1-4; TRBD1 matches at 9 bases. With 5 bases clipped from V and 10 bases from J, the junction kept 8 bases outside the gene matches. CDR1 is LNHNV and CDR2 is YYDKDF in the germline V gene (reference sequence). This CDR3 region has 14 residues. The CDR3 loop reads CATSPDRGVGKLFF. For the CDR3, the DNA is TGTGCCACCAGCCCGGACAGGGGTGTCGGAAAACTGTTTTTT. Variable domain in full (rest from reference TRBV15 and TRBJ1-4): DAMVIQNPRYQVTQFGKPVTLSCSQTLNHNVMYWYQQKSSQAPKLLFHYYDKDFNNEADTPDNFQSRRPNTSFCFLDIRSPGLGDTAMYLCATSPDRGVGKLFFGSGTQLSVL.

The CDR3 region is CASSLRGVAPDTQYF. For the CDR3, the DNA is TGCGCCAGCAGCTTGAGGGGCGTAGCCCCAGATACGCAGTATTTT. The V and J genes are TRBV5-1 and TRBJ2-3; maybe TRBD1 (5 bases). There are 15 residues in the CDR3. The germline V gene has CDR1 SGHRS and CDR2 YFSETQ. Trimming left V 1 base short and J 4 bases short, with 13 bases between.

This chain uses TRBV7-9 with TRBJ1-1; the D gene is possibly TRBD1 (6 bases). Germline V gene lookup returns CDR1 SEHNR and CDR2 FQNEAQ (reference sequence). This CDR3 region has 15 residues. Trimming left V 4 bases short and J 1 base short, with 13 bases between. The CDR3 bases are TGTGCCAGCAGCTCCAGACAGGCGGCGAACACTGAAGCTTTCTTT. This codes for CASSSRQAANTEAFF. The whole variable domain, remainder taken from reference TRBV7-9 and TRBJ1-1, is DTGVSQNPRHKITKRGQNVTFRCDPISEHNRLYWYRQTLGQGPEFLTYFQNEAQLEKSRLLSDRFSAERPKGSFSTLEIQRTEQGDSAMYLCASSSRQAANTEAFFGQGTRLTVV.

V and J are TRBV28 and TRBJ1-2, with unresolved D. With 5 bases removed from V and 2 bases from J, the gap between germline ends came to 9 bases. Germline V gene data show CDR1 as MDHEN and CDR2 as SYDVKM. This CDR3 has 13 amino acids. The CDR3 loop reads CASSLGPNYGYTF. The DNA for the CDR3 is TGTGCCAGCAGTCTAGGCCCGAACTATGGCTACACCTTC.

This clonotype came up once. The chain combines TRBV29-1 with TRBJ2-2; 9 bases map to TRBD1. With V trimmed by 2 bases and J by 9 bases, 1 base remained unmatched. This CDR3 comprises 12 residues. The germline CDR1 and CDR2 sequences are SQVTM and ANQGSEA. The CDR3 loop reads CSVETGGRELFF. The CDR3 DNA follows: TGCAGCGTTGAAACAGGGGGCCGGGAGCTGTTTTTT.

This chain links TRBV6-5 with TRBJ1-2; D is ambiguous. Germline V CDR1 and CDR2: MNHEY, SVGAGI. With 2 bases removed from V and 0 bases from J, the gap between germline ends came to 10 bases. This CDR3 region has 15 residues. Written as DNA, the CDR3 is TGTGCCAGCAGTTACAGGGAAGAAGCTAACTATGGCTACACCTTC. Its translation is CASSYREEANYGYTF.

V and J are TRBV3-1 and TRBJ2-1, with D maybe TRBD1 (6 bases). With 0 bases removed from V and 8 bases from J, the gap between germline ends came to 11 bases. CDR1 is LGHDT and CDR2 is YNNKEL in the germline V gene (reference sequence). This CDR3 contains 14 residues. In nucleotides, the CDR3 is TGTGCCAGCAGCCAAGATAGGAACAGGGATGAGCAGTTCTTC. Translation: CASSQDRNRDEQFF.

The J gene is TRBJ1-6, the V gene TRBV3-1, with D uncertain. The germline CDR1 and CDR2 sequences are LGHDT and YNNKEL (reference sequence). Trimming removed 1 base from V and 11 bases from J, with 9 bases in between. The CDR3 is 13 residues long. The CDR3 nucleotides are TGTGCCAGCAGCCAAGGACTTGCACCACCCCTCCACTTT. Protein: CASSQGLAPPLHF.

In DNA form, the CDR3 reads TGTGCCAGCAGGACAGGGAACACAAACAATGAGCAGTTCTTC. This encodes CASRTGNTNNEQFF. V is TRBV7-9 and J is TRBJ2-1, with 7 bases fitting TRBD1. Germline lookup yields CDR1 SEHNR and CDR2 FQNEAQ (reference sequence). The CDR3 is made up of 14 amino acids. V dropped 6 bases and J dropped 5; count of bases not matched to a gene: 7.

The chain uses TRBV5-1 and TRBJ2-5; D is unresolved. This CDR3 is 15 amino acids long. Trimming removed 4 bases at V and 0 bases at J, with 13 bases between. Looked up from germline, CDR1 is SGHRS and CDR2 is YFSETQ. CDR3 amino acids: CASSHTGHYQETQYF. The CDR3 DNA reads TGCGCCAGCAGCCACACTGGGCACTACCAAGAGACCCAGTACTTC.

The chain uses TRBV28 and TRBJ1-1; possibly TRBD1 for D (5 bases). V was shortened by 6 bases and J by 7 bases, with 15 bases between the two germline ends. The CDR3 extends over 13 amino acids. The germline CDR1 and CDR2 sequences are MDHEN and SYDVKM. CDR3 region: CASSKYSGGEAFF. CDR3 nucleotides: TGTGCCAGCAGCAAATACTCGGGGGGTGAAGCTTTCTTT.

This chain joins TRBV4-3 and TRBJ2-3; 10 positions match TRBD2. The V segment lost 2 bases and the J segment 5 bases; nucleotides outside the gene matches: 13. The length of the CDR3 is 18 residues. CDR1 and CDR2 (germline): LGHNA, YSLEER. The CDR3 DNA is TGCGCCAGCAGCCAAAAAGGAGCCAGCGGGGGGGCCTTAGATACGCAGTATTTT. Encoded protein: CASSQKGASGGALDTQYF.

This rearrangement joins TRBV11-2 to TRBJ1-2; possible D gene TRBD1, 5 bases. V was cut by 1 base and J by 6 bases, with 12 bases left in between. Germline V gene sequence: CDR1 SGHAT, CDR2 FQNNGV. This CDR3 has 14 amino acids. CDR3 bases: TGTGCCAGCAGCTTAGCAGGGCGGGAGCATGGCTACACCTTC. Its translation is CASSLAGREHGYTF.

The chain links TRBV30 to TRBJ1-4; TRBD1 agrees at 7 bases. After removal of 2 bases from V and 10 bases from J, the junction contained 7 bases not matched to a gene. Germline-derived CDR1 and CDR2 are GTSNPN and SVGIG (reference sequence). The CDR3 is made up of 13 amino acids. The CDR3 spells CAWSTGAGGKLFF. The CDR3 DNA follows: TGTGCCTGGAGTACAGGGGCGGGGGGAAAACTGTTTTTT.

The chain recombines TRBV14 with TRBJ2-1; TRBD2 matches 9 bases. With 4 bases clipped from V and 3 bases from J, the junction kept 4 bases outside the gene matches. The germline V gene encodes CDR1 SGHDN and CDR2 FVKESK. This CDR3 has 15 residues. The CDR3 DNA reads TGTGCCAGCAGCCGAGGACTAGCGTTCTACAATGAGCAGTTCTTC. It is translated as CASSRGLAFYNEQFF.

The chain carries TRBV5-1 and TRBJ2-7; D remains ambiguous. The CDR3 loop spans 11 amino acids. Between the trimmed V and J ends, which lost 0 bases and 5 bases, there was a span of 3 bases. CDR1 is SGHRS and CDR2 is YFSETQ in the germline V gene. CDR3 sequence reads: CASSLDDEQYF. DNA of the CDR3: TGCGCCAGCAGCTTGGACGACGAGCAGTACTTC.

The CDR3, as DNA: TGTGCCTGGAGTAGTGGGGGCTATAGCAATCAGCCCCAGCATTTT. It codes for CAWSSGGYSNQPQHF. The gene calls are TRBV30 and TRBJ1-5, with a tentative D call TRBD1 (6 bases). This CDR3 comprises 15 residues. From germline, CDR1 is GTSNPN and CDR2 SVGIG (reference sequence). V was cut by 2 bases and J by 0 bases, with 11 bases left in between.

This chain joins TRBV12-3 or TRBV12-4 and TRBJ1-2; a weak D match, TRBD1 (6 bases). CDR3 length: 13 amino acids. Trimming cost V 3 bases and J 7 bases, with 12 bases left between them. CDR3 loop: CASSFSGAGGYTF. The CDR3 region has the DNA TGTGCCAGCAGTTTTTCGGGGGCAGGTGGCTACACCTTC.

The V and J genes are TRBV5-1 and TRBJ1-1; D not resolved. Germline CDR1 is SGHRS and CDR2 is YFSETQ. Trimming took off 0 bases at V and 1 base at J, with 10 bases between the two ends. This CDR3 spans 15 amino acids. The CDR3 coding sequence is TGCGCCAGCAGCTTGGCCGAGGGTTGGAACACTGAAGCTTTCTTT. It encodes CASSLAEGWNTEAFF.

V and J are TRBV15 and TRBJ1-1; D gene unclear. The germline CDR1 and CDR2 sequences are LNHNV and YYDKDF (reference sequence). The V end lost 3 bases, the J end lost 2 bases, and 7 bases lay between the germline ends. This CDR3 is 13 amino acids long. The CDR3, as DNA: TGTGCCACCAGCAGGTTAATAAACACTGAAGCTTTCTTT. It yields the protein CATSRLINTEAFF.

This rearrangement joins TRBV10-2 to TRBJ2-5, with 8 bases matching TRBD2. The CDR3 has 13 amino acids. Looked up from germline, CDR1 is WSHSY and CDR2 is SAAADI. V lost 2 bases to trimming and J lost 6 bases; unmatched junction nucleotides: 2. The CDR3 DNA is TGCGCCAGCAGTGAGAGCGGGGGAAAGACCCAGTACTTC. As protein: CASSESGGKTQYF.

The CDR3 nucleotides read TGTGCCAGCAGTTACCTTAGCGGGGGGGCATATTTT. This translates into CASSYLSGGAYF. The V gene is TRBV6-2 or TRBV6-3, the J gene TRBJ2-3, with 11 bases aligning to TRBD2. V shed 2 bases and J 15 bases; nucleotides not matched to a gene: 4. In germline, CDR1 is MNHEY, CDR2 SVGEGT. The length of the CDR3 is 12 residues.

The gene calls are TRBV4-1 and TRBJ2-7, with no clear D. Germline V gene data show CDR1 as MGHRA and CDR2 as YSYEKL. CDR3 length: 16 residues. Trimming pared 4 bases from V and 5 bases from J, leaving 21 bases between. In DNA form, the CDR3 reads TGCGCCAGCAGCCCCACGGGTCTTGGTGGTATCCACGAGCAGTACTTC. Encoded protein: CASSPTGLGGIHEQYF.

V gene TRBV19 combines with J gene TRBJ1-2; the D is unclear. Germline values: CDR1 LNHDA, CDR2 SQIVND (reference sequence). The length of the CDR3 is 12 residues. Trimming pared 7 bases from V and 4 bases from J, leaving 10 bases between. The CDR3 nucleotides read TGTGCCAGTACGAACAGCGTCTATGGCTACACCTTC. This gives the protein CASTNSVYGYTF.

This sequence joins TRBV9 and TRBJ2-6; 8 positions agree with TRBD1. The CDR3 runs 16 residues. V lost 3 bases to trimming and J lost 0 bases; unmatched junction nucleotides: 2. Germline loops: CDR1 SGDLS, CDR2 YYNGEE. The CDR3 DNA reads TGTGCCAGCAGCGCTACAGGGGGCTCTGGGGCCAACGTCCTGACTTTC. This encodes CASSATGGSGANVLTF.

V gene TRBV6-5 combines with J gene TRBJ1-1, with D uncertain. The V end lost 5 bases, the J end lost 11 bases, and 15 bases lay between the germline ends. The CDR3 loop spans 12 amino acids. The V gene's germline CDR1 is MNHEY and CDR2 SVGAGI. The CDR3 is CASSTGLSGAFF. Written as DNA, the CDR3 is TGTGCCAGCAGTACGGGTCTCAGCGGGGCTTTCTTT.

This clonotype was seen just once. The CDR3 here is CASSLGVDSKDTEAFF. Here the CDR3 DNA reads TGTGCCAGCAGTTTAGGGGTGGACAGTAAAGACACTGAAGCTTTCTTT. V usage is TRBV28 and J usage is TRBJ1-1; weak D call: TRBD1 (6 bases). Germline V gene lookup returns CDR1 MDHEN and CDR2 SYDVKM. Trimming cost V 2 bases and J 3 bases, with 16 bases left between them. The CDR3 length is 16 residues.

V and J are TRBV9 and TRBJ2-3; D remains unclear. The CDR3 runs 12 residues. V was clipped by 4 bases and J by 5 bases, with 8 bases between them. Germline loops: CDR1 SGDLS, CDR2 YYNGEE. Here the CDR3 reads CASSPIGDTQYF. In DNA, the CDR3 is TGTGCCAGCAGCCCGATCGGAGATACGCAGTATTTT.

V is TRBV30 and J is TRBJ2-1; D unresolved. The germline V gene encodes CDR1 GTSNPN and CDR2 SVGIG (reference sequence). Trimming removed 6 bases from V and 10 bases from J, with 13 bases in between. The CDR3 covers 11 residues. CDR3 DNA sequence: TGTGCCTGTCGCTCCTATGGGGAGCAGTTCTTC. Its protein is CACRSYGEQFF. The full variable domain, its missing parts supplied by reference TRBV30 and TRBJ2-1, is SQTIHQWPATLVQPVGSPLSLECTVEGTSNPNLYWYRQAAGRGLQLLFYSVGIGQISSEVPQNLSASRPQDRQFILSSKKLLLSDSGFYLCACRSYGEQFFGPGTRLTVL.